The TCR beta chain described here comes from a study of blood T cells in healthy people across ages. Study-level results: A greater number of naive CD4+ cells and higher diversity distinguished long-lived donors from aged donors.

Germline CDR1 SQVTM, CDR2 ANQGSEA. The V end was cut by 4 bases, the J end by 6 bases, with 12 bases between. CDR3 length: 13 residues. Concerning this clonotype: The antigen is undetermined.

The donors, aged roughly 6 to 100, were healthy Caucasians from Russia. PCR was performed a second time for about 7 to 11 cycles using a sample-barcoded 5' primer and a J-beta primer mix. Each cDNA molecule carried a tag from a template-switch adaptor that contained 12 random nucleotides. One entry per CDR3 protein, called by TCRdb with MiXCR from the 5' RACE reads. The sample holds roughly 730,000 distinct CDR3 sequences; about 61% are singletons and the top ten take roughly 25%. The sample comprised blood. This chain uses TRBV29-1 with TRBJ2-2; perhaps TRBD1 as D (6 bases). This clonotype was sampled from a man between 35 and 55 years old in good health. The DNA of the CDR3 is TGCAGCGTTGCAGGGGTATCAGCCGGGGAGCTGTTTTTT. Its translation: CSVAGVSAGELFF.